This T cell receptor (beta chain) stems from a study of cytomegalovirus exposure and HLA in healthy donors. Germline values: CDR1 PRHDT, CDR2 FYEKMQ (reference sequence). V was clipped by 7 bases and J by 5 bases, with 11 bases between them. The CDR3 is made up of 12 amino acids. This clone was counted between two and nine times. Researchers ran the PCR with 60 Vbeta and 13 Jbeta primers. TCRdb's copy holds only in-frame clones and misses some; the assay was immunoSEQ multiplex PCR. There are about 100,000 clones in the sample; 77% occur only once, and 4.2% lies in the top ten. The TCR sequence derives from a male donor in good health and CMV-seronegative. V is TRBV13 and J is TRBJ1-1; D may be TRBD1 (6 bases). The sample was PBMCs. CDR3 nucleotide sequence: TGTGCCAGCAAGGGTGGACAGACTGAAGCTTTCTTT. Translated: CASKGGQTEAFF.